This TCR beta chain stems from a study of Graves' ophthalmopathy and Graves' hyperthyroidism. Study results and limitations: Both a roughly 70% sensitivity and a roughly 72% specificity characterized the model's predictions of ophthalmopathy progression.

CDR1 is MDHEN, CDR2 SYDVKM, per germline. V was clipped by 3 bases and J by 6 bases; unmatched bases: 8. CDR3 size: 15 residues. No donor had other autoimmune disease, uncontrolled infection, pregnancy or lactation. Clinicians made diagnoses from clinical symptoms, serum thyroxine, TRAb, thyroid ultrasound and orbital computed tomography. Someone took the PBMCs out of 10 ml of fresh peripheral blood. This clonotype has a handful of counts. Antigen unknown. For repertoire sequencing, the TCR beta CDR3 regions were amplified from RNA transcripts. HTBI-primed RT-PCR formed the first round, and a multiplex PCR formed the second. A single record per CDR3 protein comes from TCRdb applying MiXCR to the multiplex PCR reads. The sample lists roughly 350,000 distinct CDR3 sequences, about 18% occurring once.

Sequenced sample: peripheral blood. This sequence was found in an adult woman with stable Graves' hyperthyroidism. This sequence joins TRBV28 and TRBJ1-5; 7 positions agree with TRBD1. CDR3 residues: CASSFGRGVSQPQHF. Written as DNA, the CDR3 is TGTGCCAGCAGTTTCGGCAGGGGGGTGAGTCAGCCCCAGCATTTT.